This entry features one T cell receptor beta chain sequence. There are 13 residues in the CDR3. Deletions cut 1 base from V and 4 bases from J, with 7 bases between. Germline assignment: CDR1 SGHVS and CDR2 FQNEAQ. The record originates from a study of blood T cell repertoires in COVID-19. At the level of the study: The origin of the acute and convalescent COVID-19 samples was the United States, Italy and Spain.

In the original workflow: Quantification of nucleated cells was approximated via reference gene primer amplification. The table came from immunoSEQ multiplex PCR; TCRdb's copy has only in-frame clones and leaves some out. The D gene and trimming were derived from the DNA, and the V and J assignments and clone size from that table. The sample shows 100,000 to 150,000 clones, 86% of them seen only once. This clonotype was obtained from a man aged 40-49 years with acute or convalescent COVID-19. V usage is TRBV7-8 and J usage is TRBJ1-2; D gene ambiguous. The sample was peripheral blood. The CDR3 coding sequence is TGTGCCAGCAGCTTAGGTGGCAGCTATGGCTACACCTTC. It codes for CASSLGGSYGYTF.